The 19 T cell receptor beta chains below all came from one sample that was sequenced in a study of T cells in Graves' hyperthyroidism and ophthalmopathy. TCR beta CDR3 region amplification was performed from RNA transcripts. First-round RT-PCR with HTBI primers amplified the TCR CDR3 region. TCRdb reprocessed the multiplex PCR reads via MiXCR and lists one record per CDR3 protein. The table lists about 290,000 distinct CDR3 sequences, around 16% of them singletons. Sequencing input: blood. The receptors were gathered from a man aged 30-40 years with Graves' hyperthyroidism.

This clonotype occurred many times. The CDR3 sequence is CASSAEYDETQYF. The CDR3 DNA reads TGTGCCAGCAGCGCCGAGTATGATGAAACCCAGTACTTC. The chain links TRBV2 to TRBJ2-5; D ambiguous. CDR3 length equals 13 residues. V was pared by 6 bases and J by 8 bases, with 16 bases between. Looked up from germline, CDR1 is SNHLY and CDR2 is FYNNEI.

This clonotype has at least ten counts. DNA of the CDR3: TGTGCCAGCAGGGACTTCGCACGGAGGACGCAGTATTTT. Its translation is CASRDFARRTQYF. The chain recombines TRBV6-1 with TRBJ2-3, with D tentatively TRBD2 (5 bases). Germline CDR1 MNHNS, CDR2 SASEGT. The CDR3 is 13 residues long. V lost 6 bases and J lost 9, with 16 bases in between.

The CDR3 sequence is CASSLDRGEYSPLHF. The CDR3 DNA is TGTGCCAGCAGCTTAGATCGCGGAGAATATTCACCCCTCCACTTT. This chain joins TRBV11-2 and TRBJ1-6; unclear D gene. The CDR3 is 15 amino acids. The V gene's germline CDR1 is SGHAT and CDR2 FQNNGV. The V gene lost 0 bases and the J gene lost 8 bases, with 11 bases spanning the gap.

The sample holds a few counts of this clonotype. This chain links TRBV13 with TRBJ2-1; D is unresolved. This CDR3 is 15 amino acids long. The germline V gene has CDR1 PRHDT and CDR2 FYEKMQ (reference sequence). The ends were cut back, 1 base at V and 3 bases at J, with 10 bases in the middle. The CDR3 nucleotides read TGTGCCAGCAGCTTAGAACAGACCATCTACAATGAGCAGTTCTTC. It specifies CASSLEQTIYNEQFF.

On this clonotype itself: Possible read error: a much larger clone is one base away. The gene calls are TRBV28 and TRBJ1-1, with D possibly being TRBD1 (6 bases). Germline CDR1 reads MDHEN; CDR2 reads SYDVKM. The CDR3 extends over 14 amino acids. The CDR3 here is CASRTGNRNTEASF. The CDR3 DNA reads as TGTGCCAGCAGAACAGGGAATCGGAACACTGAAGCTTCCTTT.

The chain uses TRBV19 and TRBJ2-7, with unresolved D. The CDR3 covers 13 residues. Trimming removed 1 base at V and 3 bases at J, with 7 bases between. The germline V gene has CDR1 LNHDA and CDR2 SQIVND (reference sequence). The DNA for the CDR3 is TGTGCCAGTAGTATAGGGCAGGACTACGAGCAGTACTTC. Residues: CASSIGQDYEQYF.

The CDR3 DNA sequence: TGTGCCAGCTCTCCAGACTATCTCCCTTACAATGAGCAGTTCTTC. Translation: CASSPDYLPYNEQFF. V gene TRBV18 combines with J gene TRBJ2-1; D possibly corresponds to TRBD2 (5 bases). In germline, CDR1 is KGHSH, CDR2 LQKENI. The V gene lost 6 bases and the J gene lost 4 bases, with 16 bases spanning the gap. CDR3 size: 15 residues.

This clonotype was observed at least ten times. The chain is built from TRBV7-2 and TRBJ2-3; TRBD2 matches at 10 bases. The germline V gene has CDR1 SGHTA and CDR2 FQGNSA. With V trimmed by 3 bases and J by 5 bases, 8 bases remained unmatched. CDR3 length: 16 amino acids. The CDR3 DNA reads TGTGCCAGCAGCTTGGCTAGCGGGAGAGGGCAAGATACGCAGTATTTT. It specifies CASSLASGRGQDTQYF.

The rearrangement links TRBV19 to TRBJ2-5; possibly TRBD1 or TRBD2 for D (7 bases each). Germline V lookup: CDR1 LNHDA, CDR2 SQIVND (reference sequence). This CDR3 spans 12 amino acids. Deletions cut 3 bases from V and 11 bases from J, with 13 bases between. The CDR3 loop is CASSISGDRQYF. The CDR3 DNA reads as TGTGCCAGTAGTATCAGCGGGGACAGACAGTACTTC.

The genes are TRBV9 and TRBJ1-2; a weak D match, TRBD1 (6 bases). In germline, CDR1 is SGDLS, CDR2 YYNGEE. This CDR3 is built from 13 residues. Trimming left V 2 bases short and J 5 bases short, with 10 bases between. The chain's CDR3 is CASSVGHRYGYTF. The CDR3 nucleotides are TGTGCCAGCAGCGTGGGACACCGGTATGGCTACACCTTC.

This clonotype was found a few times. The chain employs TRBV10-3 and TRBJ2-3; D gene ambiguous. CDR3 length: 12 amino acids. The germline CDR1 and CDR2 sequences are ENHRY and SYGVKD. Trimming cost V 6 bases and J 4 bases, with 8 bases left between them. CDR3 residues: CAISQEADTQYF. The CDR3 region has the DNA TGTGCCATCAGCCAGGAAGCAGATACGCAGTATTTT.

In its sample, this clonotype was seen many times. Here the CDR3 DNA reads TGCAGTGCGCCTACAGCTCCGTGGGAGCAGTACTTC. It specifies CSAPTAPWEQYF. This chain connects TRBV20-1 to TRBJ2-7; D call uncertain. Deletions cut 6 bases from V and 7 bases from J, with 16 bases between. From germline, CDR1 is DFQATT and CDR2 SNEGSKA (reference sequence). This CDR3 has 12 residues.

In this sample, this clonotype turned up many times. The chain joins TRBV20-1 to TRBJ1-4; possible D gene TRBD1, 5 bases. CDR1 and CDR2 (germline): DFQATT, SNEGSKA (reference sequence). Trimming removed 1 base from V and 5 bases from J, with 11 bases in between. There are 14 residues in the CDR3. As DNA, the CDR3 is TGCAGTGCTAGAGCGACAGCTAAAAATGAAAAACTGTTTTTT. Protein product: CSARATAKNEKLFF.

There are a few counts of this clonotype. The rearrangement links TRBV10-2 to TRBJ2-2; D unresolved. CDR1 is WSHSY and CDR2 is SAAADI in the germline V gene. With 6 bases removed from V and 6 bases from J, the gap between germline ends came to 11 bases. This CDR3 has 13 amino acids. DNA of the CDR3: TGCGCCAGCAGCCCTGACCGACCCGGGGAGCTGTTTTTT. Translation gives CASSPDRPGELFF.

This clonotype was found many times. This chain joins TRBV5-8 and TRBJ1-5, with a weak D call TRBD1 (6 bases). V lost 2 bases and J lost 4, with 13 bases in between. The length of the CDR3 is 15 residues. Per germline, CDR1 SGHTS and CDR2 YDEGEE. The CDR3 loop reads CASSFGTGTNQPQHF. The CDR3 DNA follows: TGTGCCAGCAGCTTCGGAACAGGGACTAATCAGCCCCAGCATTTT.

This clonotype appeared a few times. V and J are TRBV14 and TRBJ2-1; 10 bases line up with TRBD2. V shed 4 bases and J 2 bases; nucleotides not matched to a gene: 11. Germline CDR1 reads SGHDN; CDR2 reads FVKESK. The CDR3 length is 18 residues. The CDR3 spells CASSPFWSGTSAYNEQFF. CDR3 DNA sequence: TGTGCCAGCAGCCCCTTCTGGTCGGGGACTAGCGCCTACAATGAGCAGTTCTTC.

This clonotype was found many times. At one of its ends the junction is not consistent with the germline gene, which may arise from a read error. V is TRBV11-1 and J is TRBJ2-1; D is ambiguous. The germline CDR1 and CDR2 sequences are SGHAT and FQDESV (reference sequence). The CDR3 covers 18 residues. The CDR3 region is CASSLVGSAANSYNKQFF. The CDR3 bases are TGTGCCAGCAGCCTAGTCGGATCGGCGGCTAACTCCTACAATAAGCAGTTCTTC. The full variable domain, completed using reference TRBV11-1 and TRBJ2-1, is EAEVAQSPRYKITEKSQAVAFWCDPISGHATLYWYRQILGQGPELLVQFQDESVVDDSQLPKDRFSAERLKGVDSTLKIQPAELGDSAMYLCASSLVGSAANSYNKQFFGPGTRLTVL.

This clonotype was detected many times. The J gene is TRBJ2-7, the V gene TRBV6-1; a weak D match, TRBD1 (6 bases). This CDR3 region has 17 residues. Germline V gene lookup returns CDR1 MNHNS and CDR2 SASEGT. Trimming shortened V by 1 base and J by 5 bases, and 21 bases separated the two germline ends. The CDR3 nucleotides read TGTGCCAGCAGTGAAGGTCCCGCGGGTCAGGGGCTTGACGAGCAGTACTTC. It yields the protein CASSEGPAGQGLDEQYF.

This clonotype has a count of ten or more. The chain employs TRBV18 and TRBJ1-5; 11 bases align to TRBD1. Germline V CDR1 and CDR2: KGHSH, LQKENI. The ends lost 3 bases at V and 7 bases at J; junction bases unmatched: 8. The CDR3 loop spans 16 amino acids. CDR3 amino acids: CASSPGTGGRSQPQHF. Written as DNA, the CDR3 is TGTGCCAGCTCACCTGGGACAGGGGGAAGGAGCCAGCCCCAGCATTTT.